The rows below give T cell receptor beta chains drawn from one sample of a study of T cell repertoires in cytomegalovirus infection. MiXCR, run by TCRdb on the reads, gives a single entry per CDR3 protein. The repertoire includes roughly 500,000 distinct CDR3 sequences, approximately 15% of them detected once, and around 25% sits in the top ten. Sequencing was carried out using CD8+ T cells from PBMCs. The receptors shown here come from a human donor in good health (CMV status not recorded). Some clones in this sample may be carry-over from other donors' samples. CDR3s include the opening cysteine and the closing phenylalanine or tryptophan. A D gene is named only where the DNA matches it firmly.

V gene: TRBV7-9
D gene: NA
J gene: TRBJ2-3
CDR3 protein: CASSLGYGGDTQYF

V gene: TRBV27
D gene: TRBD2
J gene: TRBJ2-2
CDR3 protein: CASSLEAGTGELFF

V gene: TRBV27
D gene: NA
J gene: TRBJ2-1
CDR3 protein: CASSLTPGGQGGSYNEQFF

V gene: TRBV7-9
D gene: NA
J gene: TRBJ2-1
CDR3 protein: CASSLVLGVNEQFF

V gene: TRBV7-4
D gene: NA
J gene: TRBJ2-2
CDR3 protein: CASSLGALGAGELFF

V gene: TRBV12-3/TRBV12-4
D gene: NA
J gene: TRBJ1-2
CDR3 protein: CASSPWDYGYTF

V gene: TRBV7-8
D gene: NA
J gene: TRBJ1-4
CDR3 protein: CASSSATNEKLFF

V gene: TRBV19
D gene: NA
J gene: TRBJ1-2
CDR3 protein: CASNMGEGPGYTF

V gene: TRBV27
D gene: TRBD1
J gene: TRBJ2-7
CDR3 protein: CASSLVRDRGSEQYF

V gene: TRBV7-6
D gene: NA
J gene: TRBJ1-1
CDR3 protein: CASSANRDGSNTEAFF

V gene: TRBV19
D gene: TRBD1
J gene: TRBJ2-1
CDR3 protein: CASSIIGQGFNEQFF

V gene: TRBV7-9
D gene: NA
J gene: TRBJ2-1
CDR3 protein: CASGNYRESSYNEQFF

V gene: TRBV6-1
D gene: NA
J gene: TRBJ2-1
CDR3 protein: CASTHVGRTSYNEQFF

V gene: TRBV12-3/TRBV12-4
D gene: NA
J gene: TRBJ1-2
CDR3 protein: CASSPTVSLPEGYGYTF

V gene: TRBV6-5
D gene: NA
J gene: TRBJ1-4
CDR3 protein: CASSYGISGGMLFF

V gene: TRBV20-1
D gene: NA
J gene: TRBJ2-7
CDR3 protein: CSAASEDYPYEQYF

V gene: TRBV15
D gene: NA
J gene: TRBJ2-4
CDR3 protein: CATSGWGEGVENIQYF

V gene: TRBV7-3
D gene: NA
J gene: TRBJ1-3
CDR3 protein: CASSLMWVAAGNTIYF

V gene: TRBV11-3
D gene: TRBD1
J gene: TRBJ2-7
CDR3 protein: CASSPSTGFEQYF

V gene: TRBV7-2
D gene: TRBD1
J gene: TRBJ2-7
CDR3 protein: CASSLGTGGPYEQYF

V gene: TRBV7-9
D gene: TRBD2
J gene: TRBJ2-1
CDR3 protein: CASSPGTSVHNEQFF

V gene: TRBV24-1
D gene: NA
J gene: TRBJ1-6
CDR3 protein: CATSLRMSSYNSPLHF

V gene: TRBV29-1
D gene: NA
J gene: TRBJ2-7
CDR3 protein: CSVEGPGRGSYEQYF

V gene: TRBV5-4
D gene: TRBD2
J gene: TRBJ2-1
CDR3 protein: CASSSPGVRELGQFF

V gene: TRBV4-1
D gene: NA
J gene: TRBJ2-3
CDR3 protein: CASSPDTDTQYF

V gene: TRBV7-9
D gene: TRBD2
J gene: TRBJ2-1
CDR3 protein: CASSPSSGTSAEQFF

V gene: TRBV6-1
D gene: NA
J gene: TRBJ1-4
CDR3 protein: CASRRGRGATNEKLFF

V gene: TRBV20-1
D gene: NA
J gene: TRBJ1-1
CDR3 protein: CSALQGVNTEAFF